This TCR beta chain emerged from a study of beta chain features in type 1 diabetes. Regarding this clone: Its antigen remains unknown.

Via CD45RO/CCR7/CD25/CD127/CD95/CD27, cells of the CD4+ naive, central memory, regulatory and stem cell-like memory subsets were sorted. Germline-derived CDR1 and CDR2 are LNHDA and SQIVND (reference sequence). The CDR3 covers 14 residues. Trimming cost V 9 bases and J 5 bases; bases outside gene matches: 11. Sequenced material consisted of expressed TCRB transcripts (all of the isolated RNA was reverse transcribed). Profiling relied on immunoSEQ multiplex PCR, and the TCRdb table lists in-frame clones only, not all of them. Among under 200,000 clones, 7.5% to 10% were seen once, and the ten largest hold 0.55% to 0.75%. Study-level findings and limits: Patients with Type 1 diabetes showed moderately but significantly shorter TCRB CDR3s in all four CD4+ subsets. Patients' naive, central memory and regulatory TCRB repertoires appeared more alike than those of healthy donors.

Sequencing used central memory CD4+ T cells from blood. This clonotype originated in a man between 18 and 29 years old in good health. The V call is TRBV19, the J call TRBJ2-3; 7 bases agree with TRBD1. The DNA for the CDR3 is TGTGCCAGCCAAGACAGGGTCGAGGGAGATACGCAGTATTTT. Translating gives CASQDRVEGDTQYF.